The rows below give T cell receptor beta chains drawn from one sample of a study of human T cells and chemical hapten exposure. In TCRdb, the RACE reads were re-called with MiXCR into one record per CDR3 protein. The data hold fewer than 100,000 distinct CDR3 sequences, with roughly a tenth observed a single time. Sequencing used whole blood, obtained in connection with sensitization to the hapten diphenylcyclopropenone (DPC). The receptor set was obtained from a woman aged 40 to 50 with alopecia areata. Some clones in this sample may be carry-over from other donors' samples. Each CDR3 is given with its conserved first and last residue. D genes are given only for firm matches. Size tells how often a clone was seen (once, few, many) or the class of an expanded clone, and some rows leave it out.

>NA|NA|11|TRBJ2-5|TRBV29-1
TGCAGCGCCGCGGACGGGGAGACCCAGTACTTC
CSAADGETQYF
>NA|NA|15|TRBJ1-3|TRBV18
TGTGCCAGCTCACCTCAGGGGACTCCTGGAAACACCATATATTTT
CASSPQGTPGNTIYF
>NA|few|13|TRBJ2-5|TRBV9
TGTGCCAGCAGCGTAGTCTCAGGAGAGACCCAGTACTTC
CASSVVSGETQYF
>TRBD1|many|13|TRBJ1-1|TRBV3-1
TGTGCCAGCAGCCAAAACCGGGACAGTGAAGCTTTCTTT
CASSQNRDSEAFF
>TRBD2|NA|14|TRBJ2-1|TRBV11-1
TGTGCCAGCAGCACCGGGACTAGCGGACATGAGCAGTTCTTC
CASSTGTSGHEQFF
>TRBD1|large|16|TRBJ2-2|TRBV28
TGTGCCAGCAGTCAACCGACAGGGAGTATGGGCGGGGAGCTGTTTTTT
CASSQPTGSMGGELFF
>TRBD1|many|14|TRBJ1-1|TRBV30
TGTGCCTGGAGGGGACAGGGGGGAAACACTGAAGCTTTCTTT
CAWRGQGGNTEAFF
>NA|NA|16|TRBJ2-4|TRBV28
TGTGCCAGCAGTTTATTCGGGGCCCTAGCCAAAAACATTCAGTACTTC
CASSLFGALAKNIQYF
>NA|NA|15|TRBJ1-5|TRBV6-2/TRBV6-3
TGTGCCAGCAGTTACTCATATAATAGCAATCAGCCCCAGCATTTT
CASSYSYNSNQPQHF
>NA|NA|14|TRBJ1-6|TRBV12-3/TRBV12-4
TGTGCCAGCAGACCGGACGGGTATAATTCACCCCTCCACTTT
CASRPDGYNSPLHF
>NA|NA|13|TRBJ1-4|TRBV20-1
TGCAGTGCTAGTTCGTACAGGAGTGAAAAACTGTTTTTT
CSASSYRSEKLFF
>TRBD1|NA|15|TRBJ2-1|TRBV3-1
TGTACCAGCAGCCAACAGGGGGGTGTAAGCAATGAGCAGTTCTTC
CTSSQQGGVSNEQFF
>NA|few|13|TRBJ1-1|TRBV28
TGTGCCAGCAGTTCCCGACTCTGGTCTGAAGCTTTCTTT
CASSSRLWSEAFF
>NA|NA|11|TRBJ2-1|TRBV20-1
TGCAGTGCTAGAGATGGGCGGGAGCAGTTCTTC
CSARDGREQFF
>TRBD2|NA|15|TRBJ2-1|TRBV25-1
TGTGCCAGCAGGACTAGCGGGAGCGTTGGCAATGAGCAGTTCTTC
CASRTSGSVGNEQFF
>TRBD1|once|14|TRBJ2-5|TRBV29-1
TGCAGCGTTGTTAGACAGGGTCGCCAAGAGACCCAGTACTTC
CSVVRQGRQETQYF
>TRBD2|NA|16|TRBJ2-1|TRBV7-9
TGTGCCAGCAGCCCCGGGGGCGGGAGGGCCTACAATGAGCAGTTCTTC
CASSPGGGRAYNEQFF
>NA|NA|14|TRBJ2-1|TRBV2
TGTGCCAGCATCGGCTTAAGCGGGTACAATGAGCAGTTCTTC
CASIGLSGYNEQFF
>TRBD1|few|15|TRBJ1-5|TRBV18
TGTGCCAGCTCACCGGGGACAGGGATCAATCAGCCCCAGCATTTT
CASSPGTGINQPQHF
>NA|many|14|TRBJ2-3|TRBV4-1
TGCGCCAGCAGCCAAGAAACGAGCACAGATACGCAGTATTTT
CASSQETSTDTQYF
>NA|many|15|TRBJ1-3|TRBV20-1
TGCAACCCAGGCTGGGACCGCCGATCGCTTGACACCATATATTTT
CNPGWDRRSLDTIYF
>NA|many|13|TRBJ2-7|TRBV10-3
TGTGCCATCAGGGGTAGCGAATCCTACGAGCAGTACTTC
CAIRGSESYEQYF
>NA|NA|12|TRBJ2-7|TRBV6-5
TGTGCCAGCAGCCGACTAGTCGGCGAGCAGTACTTC
CASSRLVGEQYF
>NA|many|15|TRBJ2-3|TRBV20-1
TGCAGTGCTAACTCCGGCGGGTCTAGCACAGATACGCAGTATTTT
CSANSGGSSTDTQYF
>NA|few|22|TRBJ2-2|TRBV21-1
TGTGCCAGCAGCCGAGATATTTCGGACGCAAAACGACCCCTTCCCAACACCGGGGAGCTGTTTTTT
CASSRDISDAKRPLPNTGELFF
>NA|NA|11|TRBJ2-5|TRBV2
TGTGCCAGCGGGGGGTTCGAGACCCAGTACTTC
CASGGFETQYF
>NA|few|12|TRBJ1-4|TRBV28
TGTGCCAGCAGCATCTGGTATGAAAAACTGTTTTTT
CASSIWYEKLFF
>TRBD1|NA|13|TRBJ1-1|TRBV27
TGTGCCAGCAGTTACAGGGGGAACACTGAAGCTTTCTTT
CASSYRGNTEAFF
>TRBD1|few|18|TRBJ2-6|TRBV6-4
TGTGCCAGCCCATCTGGCCGGGACAGGGACGCTGGGGCCAACGTCCTGACTTTC
CASPSGRDRDAGANVLTF
>TRBD1|many|16|TRBJ1-1|TRBV6-5
TGTGCCAGCAGTCAATACAGGGGCGGCATGAACACTGAAGCTTTCTTT
CASSQYRGGMNTEAFF
>TRBD1|many|17|TRBJ2-7|TRBV6-1
TGTGCCAGCAGTGAAGCGTGGACAGGGTCTCGTGGCTACGAGCAGTACTTC
CASSEAWTGSRGYEQYF
>TRBD1|few|14|TRBJ2-7|TRBV6-5
TGTGCCAGCAGCTTCGACAGGGCGATTGGGGAGCAGTACTTC
CASSFDRAIGEQYF
>NA|many|14|TRBJ2-2|TRBV20-1
TGCAGTGCCGGGGACTTCCTTCGAGCCGGGGAGCTGTTTTTT
CSAGDFLRAGELFF
>NA|NA|15|TRBJ2-5|TRBV7-9
TGTGCCAGCAGCCATCTGGCCCAGCGGGAAGAGACCCAGTACTTC
CASSHLAQREETQYF
>NA|many|13|TRBJ2-2|TRBV28
TGTGCCAGCAGAGACCTGGCTACCGGGGAGCTGTTTTTT
CASRDLATGELFF
>NA|NA|14|TRBJ2-1|TRBV7-9
TGTGCCAGCAGCTCCCCCCTCCGGGGGAATGAGCAGTTCTTC
CASSSPLRGNEQFF
>NA|few|13|TRBJ1-4|TRBV7-2
TGTGCCAGCAGCTTAGTAGCCGGGGAAAAACTGTTTTTT
CASSLVAGEKLFF
>TRBD2|few|16|TRBJ2-7|TRBV6-1
TGTGCCAGCAGTAGGACTAGCGGCTCTACCGTCTACGAGCAGTACTTC
CASSRTSGSTVYEQYF
>NA|few|13|TRBJ1-2|TRBV5-4
TGTGCCAGCAGCTTACCCGGGGAAGTCGGCTACACCTTC
CASSLPGEVGYTF
>NA|NA|15|TRBJ2-7|TRBV20-1
TGCAGTGCTAGAGATCCGGGCAGGTCGACCTACGAGCAGTACTTC
CSARDPGRSTYEQYF
>NA|few|16|TRBJ2-1|TRBV5-5
TGTGCCAGCAGCCCCCCGATAGGGAAAGGAAACAATGAGCAGTTCTTC
CASSPPIGKGNNEQFF
>NA|many|13|TRBJ2-3|TRBV7-2
TGTGCCAGCAGCTTAGCGCGCGCCCATACGCAGTATTTT
CASSLARAHTQYF
>TRBD1|few|17|TRBJ1-3|TRBV4-2
TGTGCCAGCAGCCAAGTTGGACAGGCCCTCTCTGGAAACACCATATATTTT
CASSQVGQALSGNTIYF
>TRBD2|few|16|TRBJ2-1|TRBV5-6
TGTGCCAGCAGCCGTACAACTAGCGGCTCCTACAATGAGCAGTTCTTC
CASSRTTSGSYNEQFF
>NA|NA|13|TRBJ2-3|TRBV9
TGTGCCAGCAGCCCCCGAGGGGCAGATACGCAGTATTTT
CASSPRGADTQYF
>NA|many|16|TRBJ2-7|TRBV28
TGTGCCAGCAGATTGGACTCGGCGGGGAGGAACTACGAGCAGTACTTC
CASRLDSAGRNYEQYF
>NA|many|15|TRBJ2-2|TRBV6-2/TRBV6-3
TGTGCCAGCAGTTATCCCGGGTCATACACCGGGGAGCTGTTTTTT
CASSYPGSYTGELFF
>NA|many|14|TRBJ1-2|TRBV6-5
TGTGCCAGCAGTTACTTTGGGGGTGAATATGGCTACACCTTC
CASSYFGGEYGYTF
>NA|NA|16|TRBJ2-7|TRBV28
TGTGCCAGCAGTTCCACCGGGACTGCCGTGGTCTACGAGCAGTACTTC
CASSSTGTAVVYEQYF
>TRBD1|NA|14|TRBJ1-4|TRBV7-2
TGTGCCAGCAGCAGGGACAGGATGAATGAAAAACTGTTTTTT
CASSRDRMNEKLFF
>TRBD2|many|16|TRBJ2-7|TRBV7-9
TGTGCCAGCAGCTTATATACGACTAGCGGGAGCCACGAGCAGTACTTC
CASSLYTTSGSHEQYF
>TRBD1|few|14|TRBJ2-1|TRBV28
TGTGCCAGATCCAGACAGGGGGCGGACAATGAGCAGTTCTTC
CARSRQGADNEQFF
>NA|few|15|TRBJ2-1|TRBV29-1
TGCAGCGTTGCTGGGCTACCAAGCTCCTACAATGAGCAGTTCTTC
CSVAGLPSSYNEQFF
>TRBD2|many|16|TRBJ2-3|TRBV28
TGTGCCAGCAGCCTGGGACTAGCGGGAGAAACAGATACGCAGTATTTT
CASSLGLAGETDTQYF